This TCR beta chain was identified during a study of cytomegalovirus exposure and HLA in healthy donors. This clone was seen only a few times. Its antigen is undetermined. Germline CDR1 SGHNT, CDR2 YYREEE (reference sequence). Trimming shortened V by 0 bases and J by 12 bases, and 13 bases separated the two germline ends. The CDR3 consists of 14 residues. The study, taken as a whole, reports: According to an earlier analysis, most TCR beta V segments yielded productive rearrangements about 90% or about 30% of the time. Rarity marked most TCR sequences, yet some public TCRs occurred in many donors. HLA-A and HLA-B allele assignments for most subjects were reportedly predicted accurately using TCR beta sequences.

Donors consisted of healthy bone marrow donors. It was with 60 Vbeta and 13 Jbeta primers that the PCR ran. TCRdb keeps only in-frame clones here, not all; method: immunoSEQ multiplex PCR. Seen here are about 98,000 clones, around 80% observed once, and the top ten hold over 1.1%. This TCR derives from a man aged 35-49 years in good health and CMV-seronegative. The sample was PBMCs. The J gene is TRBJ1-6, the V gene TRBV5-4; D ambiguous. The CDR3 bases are TGTGCCAGCAGCTTGGGAACAGAAGTTAGACCCCTCCACTTT. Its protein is CASSLGTEVRPLHF.